The TCR beta chain described here comes from a study of cytomegalovirus exposure and HLA in healthy donors. Study conclusions and caveats: In vitro confirmation showed a few CMV-associated chains to be CMV antigen specific.

Worth noting for this clone: What it recognizes is unknown.

Germline V gene data show CDR1 as SGDLS and CDR2 as YYNGEE. The CDR3 has 18 amino acids. V shed 0 bases and J 5 bases; nucleotides not matched to a gene: 14. The PCR employed 60 Vbeta primers together with 13 Jbeta primers. Per the study methods: Later work found around 80 million unique TCR beta chains, with 9.5 million to 12 million shared. Sequenced by immunoSEQ multiplex PCR; TCRdb stores in-frame clones only, minus some. For V, J and clone size, that table is used; D and trimming come from the DNA. The data show about 91,000 clones, around 80% seen once. The sequencing sample was made of PBMCs. The J gene is TRBJ1-1, the V gene TRBV9; TRBD1 matches at 9 bases. This sequence was found in a male donor in good health and CMV-seropositive. CDR3: CASSVARGQGVSRTEAFF. CDR3 nucleotides: TGTGCCAGCAGCGTAGCTAGGGGACAGGGAGTAAGTCGGACTGAAGCTTTCTTT. Full variable domain (outside the CDR3, taken from reference TRBV9 and TRBJ1-1): DSGVTQTPKHLITATGQRVTLRCSPRSGDLSVYWYQQSLDQGLQFLIQYYNGEERAKGNILERFSAQQFPDLHSELNLSSLELGDSALYFCASSVARGQGVSRTEAFFGQGTRLTVV.